These 20 T cell receptor beta chains originate from one sample sequenced in a study of T cell repertoires in cytomegalovirus infection (dated by TCRdb to between 2017 and 2020). These receptors have no identified antigens. Data came from an Illumina HiSeq 1500. In-frame beta chains were kept once TCRdb had trimmed the public reads at Q25 with fastp and called clones with MiXCR. Rows with a matching CDR3 protein are joined into one entry that keeps the most common DNA and genes. Recorded for this sample are roughly 110,000 distinct CDR3 sequences; about 9.5% of them occurred a single time. Of the sample, over 25% is held by the ten largest clones. The sequenced material came from PBMCs, sequenced either directly or after in vitro stimulation (not recorded which). All receptors derive from a human donor in good health (CMV status not recorded). Some clones in this sample may be carry-over from other donors' samples.

In its sample, this clonotype was seen many times. The chain couples TRBV4-2 to TRBJ2-3; 9 bases align to TRBD2. V was clipped by 0 bases and J by 1 base; unmatched bases: 8. The CDR3 runs to 18 residues. Per the germline V gene, CDR1 is LGHNA and CDR2 is YNFKEQ. CDR3 nucleotides: TGTGCCAGCAGCCAAGACGGAAGCGGGAGGATCCGCACAGATACGCAGTATTTT. Translation gives CASSQDGSGRIRTDTQYF.

This clonotype was observed many times. This sequence joins TRBV12-3 or TRBV12-4 and TRBJ2-7; tentatively, D is TRBD1 (6 bases). With 6 bases removed from V and 7 bases from J, the gap between germline ends came to 16 bases. The CDR3 is made up of 13 amino acids. CDR3 DNA sequence: TGTGCCAGCAGCCCTGTGGGGGCAGGTGAGCAGTACGTC. It codes for CASSPVGAGEQYV.

Ten or more counts support this clonotype. The chain recombines TRBV19 with TRBJ1-2, with D possibly TRBD1 on 6 matching bases. Looked up from germline, CDR1 is LNHDA and CDR2 is SQIVND (reference sequence). The CDR3 has 15 amino acids. V dropped 2 bases and J dropped 3 bases, with 13 bases sitting between them. CDR3 nucleotide sequence: TGTGCCAGTAGTATATCTGCAGGGGCGGACTATGGCTACACCTTC. This translates into CASSISAGADYGYTF.

The chain carries TRBV28 and TRBJ1-6; D unclear. Between the trimmed V and J ends, which lost 2 bases and 12 bases, there was a span of 8 bases. There are 12 residues in the CDR3. Germline V lookup: CDR1 MDHEN, CDR2 SYDVKM. The CDR3 here is CASSLNGRPLHF. The CDR3 region has the DNA TGTGCCAGCAGTTTAAACGGTAGACCCCTCCACTTT.

The rearrangement links TRBV19 to TRBJ2-7; 7 bases are shared with TRBD1. This CDR3 comprises 12 residues. From germline, CDR1 is LNHDA and CDR2 SQIVND (reference sequence). V trimming: 8 bases; J trimming: 5 bases; junction bases outside the gene matches: 6. This chain's CDR3 is CASPTGSHEQYV. The DNA for the CDR3 is TGTGCCAGTCCGACAGGGTCCCACGAGCAGTACGTC.

This clonotype was seen a few times. The V and J genes are TRBV24-1 and TRBJ2-1, with 7 bases identical to TRBD2. Germline trimming cut 4 bases from V and 12 bases from J; bases unmatched to any gene: 8. The germline V gene encodes CDR1 KGHDR and CDR2 SFDVKD. The CDR3 is made up of 13 amino acids. Written as DNA, the CDR3 is TGTGCCACCAGTGAAGGACTGGGCGGGGGGCAGTTCTTC. It translates to CATSEGLGGGQFF.

Many counts were recorded for this clonotype. This sequence joins TRBV7-2 and TRBJ1-1, with D possibly TRBD1 on 6 matching bases. CDR1 is SGHTA, CDR2 FQGNSA, per germline. V dropped 5 bases and J dropped 7 bases, with 14 bases sitting between them. There are 13 residues in the CDR3. The CDR3 sequence is CASSRTARSEAFF. The CDR3 bases are TGTGCCAGCAGCAGGACAGCCCGCAGTGAAGCTTTCTTT.

The J gene is TRBJ2-7, the V gene TRBV7-9, with TRBD1 identical over 9 bases. The length of the CDR3 is 17 residues. Looked up from germline, CDR1 is SEHNR and CDR2 is FQNEAQ (reference sequence). With 5 bases clipped from V and 0 bases from J, the junction kept 11 bases outside the gene matches. CDR3 nucleotides: TGTGCCAGCAGCCGATCTCTGATGACAGGGGGCTCCTACGAGCAGTACTTC. Amino acid sequence: CASSRSLMTGGSYEQYF.

For this clonotype: A read error may be the cause here, since a much bigger clone is one base away. This chain links TRBV6-2 or TRBV6-3 with TRBJ2-7, with TRBD2 matching 7 bases. CDR3 length: 13 amino acids. Germline V gene lookup returns CDR1 MNHEY and CDR2 SVGEGT. The CDR3 DNA sequence: TGTGTCAGCGTCAGCGGGATAGGCTACGAGCAGTACGTC. Its translation is CVSVSGIGYEQYV.

The chain uses TRBV6-1 and TRBJ2-1; weak D call: TRBD2 (5 bases). From germline, CDR1 is MNHNS and CDR2 SASEGT. V was trimmed by 4 bases and J by 7 bases, leaving 11 bases between them. The CDR3 contains 13 residues. The CDR3 DNA is TGTGCCAGCAGTGTAGAGGGTGGTAATGAGCAGTTCTTC. It specifies CASSVEGGNEQFF.

Ten or more counts support this clonotype. The V and J genes are TRBV11-3 and TRBJ2-1; D might be TRBD2 (6 bases). V was clipped by 2 bases and J by 6 bases, with 23 bases between them. The germline V gene has CDR1 SGHNT and CDR2 YENEEA. This CDR3 is 18 amino acids long. The CDR3 coding sequence is TGTGCCAGCAGCTTAAGGCAGGGCGGGACCGTGGCCCTCAATGAGCAGTTCTTC. It is translated as CASSLRQGGTVALNEQFF.

The chain uses TRBV4-3 and TRBJ1-1; D is unresolved. Germline loops: CDR1 LGHNA, CDR2 YSLEER. CDR3 length equals 16 residues. V was cut by 3 bases and J by 0 bases, with 14 bases left in between. The CDR3 sequence: CASSQGQIIMNTEAFF. The CDR3 coding sequence is TGCGCCAGCAGCCAGGGCCAGATTATAATGAACACTGAAGCTTTCTTT.

This clonotype was recorded a few times. The chain couples TRBV29-1 to TRBJ2-7; possibly TRBD1 for D (5 bases). The CDR3 consists of 12 residues. In germline, CDR1 is SQVTM, CDR2 ANQGSEA. The ends were cut back, 2 bases at V and 5 bases at J, with 10 bases in the middle. DNA for the CDR3: TGCAGCGTTGAACAGGGTTGGGACGAGCAGTACTTC. Its protein product is CSVEQGWDEQYF.

This clonotype was seen a few times. This rearrangement joins TRBV6-5 to TRBJ2-3; 7 nucleotides line up with TRBD2. Per germline, CDR1 MNHEY and CDR2 SVGAGI. This CDR3 region has 13 residues. Unmatched junction bases numbered 4, after V lost 7 bases and J lost 3 bases. The CDR3 DNA sequence: TGTGCCAGCACTGCAGCGGGAACAGATACGCAGTATTTT. Its translation: CASTAAGTDTQYF.

CDR3 coding DNA: TGTGCCAGCCGACTCGCCGGCTCTGGAAACACCATATATTTT. It yields the protein CASRLAGSGNTIYF. The chain combines TRBV5-6 with TRBJ1-3; D is ambiguous. Germline-derived CDR1 and CDR2 are SGHDT and YYEEEE. The V gene lost 7 bases and the J gene lost 0 bases, with 11 bases spanning the gap. This CDR3 has 14 residues.

There are many counts of this clonotype. The chain recombines TRBV9 with TRBJ2-2; D not certain. Germline loops: CDR1 SGDLS, CDR2 YYNGEE. CDR3 length: 14 amino acids. V lost 1 base to trimming and J lost 4 bases, with 8 bases between them. In DNA form, the CDR3 reads TGTGCCAGCAGCGTACGGCAGGTCACCGGGGAGCTGTTTTTT. Protein: CASSVRQVTGELFF.

This clonotype was seen only a few times. The chain couples TRBV18 to TRBJ2-5; D unclear. Per the germline V gene, CDR1 is KGHSH and CDR2 is LQKENI. The V and J ends lost 7 bases and 5 bases respectively, with 5 bases between them. The CDR3 sequence is 10 residues long. CDR3 region: CASFGETQYF. CDR3 in DNA: TGTGCCAGCTTCGGTGAGACCCAGTACTTC.

The sample holds a few counts of this clonotype. The CDR3 protein is CASSPLSTALNTEAFF. CDR3 in DNA: TGTGCCAGCAGTCCCCTATCGACAGCGCTGAACACTGAAGCTTTCTTT. The chain uses TRBV6-2 or TRBV6-3 and TRBJ1-1; the D gene is possibly TRBD1 (5 bases). CDR3 length equals 16 residues. V lost 5 bases to trimming and J lost 0 bases, with 16 bases between them. The germline CDR1 and CDR2 sequences are MNHEY and SVGEGT.

The chain has TRBV12-3 or TRBV12-4 and TRBJ1-2; no definite D call. The CDR3 is 12 amino acids. Deletions cut 7 bases from V and 3 bases from J, with 9 bases between. This CDR3 is CASTPGYYGYTF. The CDR3 DNA reads as TGTGCCAGCACCCCGGGGTACTATGGCTACACCTTC.

This clonotype showed up just a few times. This may be a read error, as it is one base from a much larger clone. This chain connects TRBV7-2 to TRBJ2-6; D might be TRBD1 or TRBD2, each matching 7 bases. Germline CDR1 reads SGHTA; CDR2 reads FQGNSA. This CDR3 is 15 amino acids long. CDR3 nucleotides: TGTGCCAGCAGCTTAGCCCCAGGGGGGGCCAACGTCCTGTCTTTC. Amino acid sequence: CASSLAPGGANVLSF.